These 26 T cell receptor beta chains were all obtained from the same sample, sequenced in a study of blood T cell repertoires in COVID-19. The data were produced by immunoSEQ multiplex PCR, yet TCRdb's version contains in-frame clones alone and is incomplete. The table includes about 140,000 clones, more than 75% detected once. Input material: peripheral blood. The receptors originated from a human donor with acute or convalescent COVID-19. The donor label of this sample is uncertain.

The V and J genes are TRBV6-5 and TRBJ2-1, with D possibly being TRBD1 (5 bases). The germline gives CDR1 MNHEY, CDR2 SVGAGI. This CDR3 is 15 amino acids long. Trimming stripped 6 bases from V and 2 bases from J, with 14 bases between. CDR3: CASRLQGIAYNEQFF. CDR3 coding DNA: TGTGCCAGCAGACTCCAGGGTATCGCCTACAATGAGCAGTTCTTC.

This clone was seen a handful of times. This chain joins TRBV19 and TRBJ2-5; 7 bases line up with TRBD1. The J segment lost 3 bases and the V segment lost 6 bases, leaving 7 bases of the junction unmatched. This CDR3 is built from 14 residues. Germline V gene sequence: CDR1 LNHDA, CDR2 SQIVND (reference sequence). This chain's CDR3 is CASRRDSLKETQYF. DNA of the CDR3: TGTGCCAGTAGACGGGACAGCCTAAAAGAGACCCAGTACTTC.

A remark on this clone: Relative to the germline gene, one junction end is altered; a read error may explain this. This sequence joins TRBV18 and TRBJ2-3; D unresolved. This CDR3 spans 14 amino acids. CDR1 is KGHSH and CDR2 is LQKENI in the germline V gene. The CDR3 sequence: CASTPPTFTDTQYF. As DNA, the CDR3 is TGTGCCAGCACACCACCCACTTTCACAGATACGCAGTATTTT.

The rearrangement uses TRBV6-2 or TRBV6-3 and TRBJ1-6, with 7 bases matching TRBD1. Trimming removed 5 bases from V and 8 bases from J; junction bases left unmatched: 15. The length of the CDR3 is 17 residues. The germline V gene has CDR1 MNHEY and CDR2 SVGEGT. The CDR3 spells CASSPRQGGVVHSPLHF. The CDR3, as DNA: TGTGCCAGCAGTCCCCGACAGGGCGGAGTAGTGCATTCACCCCTCCACTTT.

This chain links TRBV27 with TRBJ2-3; the D is unclear. Germline V gene lookup returns CDR1 MNHEY and CDR2 SMNVEV (reference sequence). Trimming shortened V by 8 bases and J by 3 bases, and 9 bases separated the two germline ends. The CDR3 spans 12 residues. CDR3 sequence reads: CASLTLTDTQYF. CDR3 DNA sequence: TGTGCCAGCCTGACATTGACAGATACGCAGTATTTT.

This clone was seen only a few times. The rearrangement joins TRBV10-2 to TRBJ1-4; D is uncertain. The CDR3 spans 15 residues. Germline V gene sequence: CDR1 WSHSY, CDR2 SAAADI. V dropped 1 base and J dropped 7 bases, with 13 bases sitting between them. In DNA, the CDR3 is TGCGCCAGCAGTGAGTTAGGGCAGGCGGGTGAAAAACTGTTTTTT. This translates into CASSELGQAGEKLFF.

This clone was picked up a small number of times. One junction end does not reproduce the germline sequence, and a read error may be involved. The gene calls are TRBV7-6 and TRBJ1-5; D is possibly TRBD1 (6 bases). CDR3 length equals 16 residues. CDR1 is SGHVS and CDR2 is FNYEAQ in the germline V gene. CDR3 in amino acids: CASSLRSGQGNRPQHF. For the CDR3, the DNA is TGTGCCAGCAGCTTACGTTCAGGGCAGGGGAATCGGCCCCAGCATTTT.

This chain joins TRBV7-8 and TRBJ1-3; 7 nucleotides match TRBD1. The germline gives CDR1 SGHVS, CDR2 FQNEAQ. The length of the CDR3 is 15 residues. The junction had 4 bases not matched to a gene; V was cut back by 5 bases and J by 0 bases. CDR3 sequence reads: CASSPGQISGNTIYF. The CDR3 DNA follows: TGTGCCAGCAGCCCGGGACAGATCTCTGGAAACACCATATATTTT.

This clone was observed a few times. This sequence joins TRBV28 and TRBJ2-5; weak D call: TRBD1 (6 bases). V was trimmed by 6 bases and J by 2 bases, leaving 13 bases between them. The CDR3 is 14 residues long. Per germline, CDR1 MDHEN and CDR2 SYDVKM. The CDR3 DNA sequence: TGTGCCAGCAGCCCCGGGACACATCAAGAGACCCAGTACTTC. This sequence encodes CASSPGTHQETQYF.

V usage is TRBV7-6 and J usage is TRBJ1-1; TRBD1 might be the D (5 bases). The CDR3 consists of 17 residues. Per germline, CDR1 SGHVS and CDR2 FNYEAQ. Trimming took off 3 bases at V and 4 bases at J, with 21 bases between the two ends. The CDR3 loop is CASSFGGGSYQVTEAFF. CDR3 DNA sequence: TGTGCCAGCAGCTTCGGGGGGGGGTCTTACCAGGTCACTGAAGCTTTCTTT. The entire variable domain, with the rest obtained from reference TRBV7-6 and TRBJ1-1, is as follows: GAGVSQSPRYKVTKRGQDVALRCDPISGHVSLYWYRQALGQGPEFLTYFNYEAQQDKSGLPNDRFSAERPEGSISTLTIQRTEQRDSAMYRCASSFGGGSYQVTEAFFGQGTRLTVV.

J is TRBJ2-7 and V is TRBV12-3 or TRBV12-4, with D unresolved. The CDR3 runs 13 residues. With 2 bases removed from V and 6 bases from J, the gap between germline ends came to 11 bases. The CDR3: CASSLIQAGEQYF. DNA of the CDR3: TGTGCCAGCAGTTTAATTCAGGCAGGCGAGCAGTACTTC.

The chain is built from TRBV6-2 or TRBV6-3 and TRBJ1-2, with TRBD1 identical over 9 bases. V was clipped by 6 bases and J by 2 bases; unmatched bases: 10. Germline V lookup: CDR1 MNHEY, CDR2 SVGEGT. This CDR3 is built from 16 residues. CDR3 amino acids: CASRPPTGTGNYGYTF. The CDR3 coding sequence is TGTGCCAGCAGGCCTCCAACCGGGACAGGGAACTATGGCTACACCTTC.

The V call is TRBV3-1 (or the pseudogene TRBV3-2), the J call TRBJ2-1, with 7 bases lining up with TRBD2. This CDR3 comprises 15 residues. With V trimmed by 6 bases and J by 0 bases, 5 bases remained unmatched. Germline lookup yields CDR1 LGHDT and CDR2 YNNKEL (reference sequence). The CDR3 bases are TGTGCCAGCAGTCGTACTAGCGTCTCCTACAATGAGCAGTTCTTC. Protein: CASSRTSVSYNEQFF.

This clone has a single count. The chain couples TRBV9 to TRBJ1-1; TRBD1 matches at 7 bases. The CDR3 is made up of 16 amino acids. CDR1 SGDLS and CDR2 YYNGEE come from the germline V gene. V lost 3 bases and J lost 5; bases outside the gene matches: 13. Here the CDR3 DNA reads TGTGCCAGCAGCGATCCCGTGACAGGGTTTCGGACTGAAGCTTTCTTT. Its protein is CASSDPVTGFRTEAFF.

The CDR3 nucleotides are TGTGCCAGCAGCCAAGATAGGACTCCTAGTAGCACAGATACGCAGTATTTT. Amino acids: CASSQDRTPSSTDTQYF. The gene calls are TRBV3-1 (or the pseudogene TRBV3-2) and TRBJ2-3, with D perhaps matching TRBD2 (5 bases). The CDR3 covers 17 residues. The V end was cut by 0 bases, the J end by 0 bases, with 13 bases between. Per the germline V gene, CDR1 is LGHDT and CDR2 is YNNKEL (reference sequence).

This clone was counted between two and nine times. This sequence joins TRBV6-5 and TRBJ2-1; 8 nucleotides agree with TRBD2. This CDR3 spans 15 amino acids. The germline V gene encodes CDR1 MNHEY and CDR2 SVGAGI. The V and J ends lost 7 bases and 1 base, in that order; junction bases with no gene match: 6. The CDR3 sequence: CASKREGTSYNEQFF. The CDR3 coding sequence is TGTGCCAGCAAACGGGAGGGGACTTCCTACAATGAGCAGTTCTTC.

The rearrangement links TRBV6-6 to TRBJ1-2; 10 bases align to TRBD1. CDR1 is MNHNY, CDR2 SVGAGI, per germline (reference sequence). V trimming: 4 bases; J trimming: 2 bases; junction bases outside the gene matches: 7. The CDR3 spans 16 residues. The CDR3 reads CASSFGTGVANYGYTF. The CDR3 nucleotides are TGTGCCAGCAGTTTCGGGACAGGGGTGGCGAACTATGGCTACACCTTC.

The chain joins TRBV9 to TRBJ2-7; the match to TRBD2 covers 10 bases. CDR1 is SGDLS and CDR2 is YYNGEE in the germline V gene. J gave up 4 bases and V 0 bases, and 7 bases lay outside the gene matches. This CDR3 has 16 amino acids. Here the CDR3 reads CASSVDPAGGPYEQYF. The CDR3, as DNA: TGTGCCAGCAGCGTAGACCCAGCGGGGGGGCCGTACGAGCAGTACTTC. Together with reference TRBV9 and TRBJ2-7, the CDR3 gives the full variable domain: DSGVTQTPKHLITATGQRVTLRCSPRSGDLSVYWYQQSLDQGLQFLIQYYNGEERAKGNILERFSAQQFPDLHSELNLSSLELGDSALYFCASSVDPAGGPYEQYFGPGTRLTVT.

V is TRBV18 and J is TRBJ2-7; D might be TRBD1 (6 bases). V shed 3 bases and J shed 3 bases, with 9 bases lying between them. Germline-derived CDR1 and CDR2 are KGHSH and LQKENI. CDR3 length: 13 residues. The CDR3 loop reads CASSPGANYEQYV. The CDR3 DNA is TGTGCCAGCTCACCGGGGGCAAACTACGAGCAGTACGTC.

The rearrangement uses TRBV2 and TRBJ2-1; a weak D match, TRBD2 (5 bases). The CDR3 has 15 amino acids. V shed 7 bases and J shed 4 bases, with 17 bases lying between them. Per germline, CDR1 SNHLY and CDR2 FYNNEI. DNA of the CDR3: TGTGCCAGCACCCCATCGACCGGGAATTACAATGAGCAGTTCTTC. Amino acids: CASTPSTGNYNEQFF. The variable domain in full, with the rest retrieved from reference TRBV2 and TRBJ2-1, is EPEVTQTPSHQVTQMGQEVILRCVPISNHLYFYWYRQILGQKVEFLVSFYNNEISEKSEIFDDQFSVERPDGSNFTLKIRSTKLEDSAMYFCASTPSTGNYNEQFFGPGTRLTVL.

In its sample, this clone was seen a few times. The CDR3 here is CASSGSSRYNEQFF. CDR3 sequence (DNA): TGTGCCAGTAGTGGGTCTAGCAGGTACAATGAGCAGTTCTTC. The V gene is TRBV19, the J gene TRBJ2-1; a possible D gene is TRBD2 (5 bases). The germline V and J ends were trimmed by 5 bases and 4 bases, with 12 bases remaining between them. From germline, CDR1 is LNHDA and CDR2 SQIVND (reference sequence). This CDR3 has 14 amino acids.

This chain links TRBV19 with TRBJ2-1; TRBD2 matches at 10 bases. V was clipped by 5 bases and J by 4 bases; unmatched bases: 11. Germline CDR1 reads LNHDA; CDR2 reads SQIVND (reference sequence). The CDR3 consists of 17 residues. In nucleotides, the CDR3 is TGTGCCAGTAGTGTCCGGACTAGCGGATTAGGGTACAATGAGCAGTTCTTC. Its protein is CASSVRTSGLGYNEQFF. The whole variable domain, remainder taken from reference TRBV19 and TRBJ2-1, is DGGITQSPKYLFRKEGQNVTLSCEQNLNHDAMYWYRQDPGQGLRLIYYSQIVNDFQKGDIAEGYSVSREKKESFPLTVTSAQKNPTAFYLCASSVRTSGLGYNEQFFGPGTRLTVL.

The chain joins TRBV7-3 to TRBJ2-1; 9 bases are shared with TRBD2. The germline V gene has CDR1 SGHTA and CDR2 FQGTGA. The CDR3 contains 16 residues. Trimming at V came to 3 bases and at J to 9 bases, leaving 12 bases not matched to a gene. The CDR3 nucleotides read TGTGCCAGCAGCTTCCTAGGCGGGAGGGATACGGCTGAGCAGTTCTTC. It encodes CASSFLGGRDTAEQFF.

This chain uses TRBV11-2 with TRBJ1-5, with D maybe TRBD1 (5 bases). V dropped 5 bases and J dropped 3 bases, with 14 bases sitting between them. The germline V gene has CDR1 SGHAT and CDR2 FQNNGV. CDR3 length: 15 amino acids. The CDR3 sequence: CASSLSGGSNQPQHF. The CDR3 nucleotides read TGTGCCAGCAGCCTCTCCGGGGGATCCAATCAGCCCCAGCATTTT. Based on the CDR3 plus reference TRBV11-2 and TRBJ1-5, the full variable domain is EAGVAQSPRYKIIEKRQSVAFWCNPISGHATLYWYQQILGQGPKLLIQFQNNGVVDDSQLPKDRFSAERLKGVDSTLKIQPAKLEDSAVYLCASSLSGGSNQPQHFGDGTRLSIL.

The chain employs TRBV2 and TRBJ2-1; 9 bases align to TRBD1. The CDR3 is 13 residues long. Germline CDR1 reads SNHLY; CDR2 reads FYNNEI. V shed 6 bases, J shed 6 bases, and the junction held 3 bases outside the gene matches. CDR3 DNA: TGTGCCAGCAGGGGGGACAGGGCCAATGAGCAGTTCTTC. Translating gives CASRGDRANEQFF.

CDR3 amino acids: CASSLVSSYEQYF. CDR3 bases: TGTGCCAGCAGCTTGGTGAGCTCCTACGAGCAGTACTTC. The chain carries TRBV13 and TRBJ2-7; D remains unclear. The V and J ends lost 3 bases and 0 bases respectively, with 6 bases between them. The CDR3 length is 13 residues. Germline lookup yields CDR1 PRHDT and CDR2 FYEKMQ (reference sequence).